The sequence of this TCR beta chain was determined in a study of T-cell reconstitution after alpha-beta-depleted transplantation in children. TCRbeta library preparation incorporated unique molecular identifiers. TCRdb re-derived calls from the PCR reads in MiXCR, one entry per CDR3 protein. The sample lists 450,000 to 600,000 distinct CDR3 sequences; 13% were seen once. Overall study findings and caveats: Surviving recipient cells, namely T cells and thymic progenitors, were the source of high day-60 TCRbeta diversity in some patients. Newly produced T cells mostly provided counts and TCRbeta diversity after one year, as hyperexpanded clones declined.

Remarks on this clonotype: Its cognate antigen is unknown.

The sequencing used PBMCs, mostly from graft donor cells, collected 360 days after TCRalphabeta/CD19-depleted stem cell transplant. This clonotype originated in a male patient between 5 and 17 years old who had a stem cell transplant for acute myeloid leukemia, so the T cells may come from the graft donor.

CDR3 region: CASSLVSTSGQETQYF. For the CDR3, the DNA is TGTGCCAGCAGCTTAGTCAGTACTAGCGGCCAAGAGACCCAGTACTTC. The chain couples TRBV7-2 to TRBJ2-5; 8 nucleotides agree with TRBD2. The CDR3 totals 16 residues. Per the germline V gene, CDR1 is SGHTA and CDR2 is FQGNSA. V gave up 1 base and J gave up 1 base; unmatched junction bases: 5.